The rows below give T cell receptor beta chains drawn from one sample of a study of blood T cell repertoires in COVID-19. Sequencing used immunoSEQ multiplex PCR; TCRdb keeps in-frame clones, though not all of them. The repertoire holds over 200,000 clones, with roughly 90% as singletons. Source material: peripheral blood. The receptors here all came from a man aged 55 to 70 who had recovered from COVID-19. Each CDR3 is given with its conserved first and last residue. Fields, in order: clone size, D gene, V gene, J gene, CDR3 DNA, CDR3 protein. The D gene is left open where the match is weak. Some rows mark clone size as missing; the rest say once, few, many or name a class of expanded clone.

clone_size: NA; d_call: NA; v_call: TRBV9; j_call: TRBJ1-5; cdr3_nt: TGTGCCAGCAGCCGGGGGGATGGCAATCAGCCCCAGCATTTT; cdr3_aa: CASSRGDGNQPQHF
clone_size: NA; d_call: TRBD1; v_call: TRBV11-3; j_call: TRBJ2-7; cdr3_nt: TGTGCCAGCAGCCGGACAGGGGCAAGCTCCTACGAGCAGTACTTC; cdr3_aa: CASSRTGASSYEQYF
clone_size: NA; d_call: NA; v_call: TRBV18; j_call: TRBJ1-4; cdr3_nt: TGTGCCAGCTCACCAACAGGGACCGGGGAAAAACTGTTTTTT; cdr3_aa: CASSPTGTGEKLFF
clone_size: NA; d_call: NA; v_call: TRBV6-5; j_call: TRBJ2-6; cdr3_nt: TGTGCCAGCAGTTACACGGGGAATGGGGCCAACGTCCTGACTTTC; cdr3_aa: CASSYTGNGANVLTF
clone_size: NA; d_call: NA; v_call: TRBV10-1; j_call: TRBJ2-1; cdr3_nt: TGCGCCAGCAGTGGAGAAACTAGCCCATCGTTCCTAGACTACAATGAGCAGTTCTTC; cdr3_aa: CASSGETSPSFLDYNEQFF
clone_size: NA; d_call: NA; v_call: TRBV2; j_call: TRBJ1-2; cdr3_nt: TGTGCCAGCCCTGACAAAAACTATGGCTACACCTTC; cdr3_aa: CASPDKNYGYTF
clone_size: NA; d_call: TRBD2; v_call: TRBV27; j_call: TRBJ2-1; cdr3_nt: TGTGCCAGCAGTTTAAGGGCGGGAGGTCACAATGAGCAGTTCTTC; cdr3_aa: CASSLRAGGHNEQFF
clone_size: NA; d_call: TRBD1; v_call: TRBV3-1/TRBV3-2; j_call: TRBJ1-5; cdr3_nt: TGTGCCAGCAGCCACCAGGGGGCTGGTCAGCCCCAGCATTTT; cdr3_aa: CASSHQGAGQPQHF
clone_size: NA; d_call: TRBD1; v_call: TRBV7-2; j_call: TRBJ2-7; cdr3_nt: TGTGCCAGCAGCGCCTTCCCCGGGACAGGGACCTACGAGCAGTACTTC; cdr3_aa: CASSAFPGTGTYEQYF
clone_size: few; d_call: NA; v_call: TRBV28; j_call: TRBJ1-5; cdr3_nt: TGTGCCAGCAGTTTAAGACAAAGCAATCAGCCCCAGCATTTT; cdr3_aa: CASSLRQSNQPQHF
clone_size: once; d_call: TRBD1; v_call: TRBV14; j_call: TRBJ2-7; cdr3_nt: TGTGCCAGCAGGCGACAGGGGGCCTACGAGCAGTACTTC; cdr3_aa: CASRRQGAYEQYF
clone_size: NA; d_call: TRBD1; v_call: TRBV7-8; j_call: TRBJ2-7; cdr3_nt: TGTGCCAGCAGCCCTAAACAGGGGGCTATATCGTGGGAGCAGTACTTC; cdr3_aa: CASSPKQGAISWEQYF
clone_size: NA; d_call: TRBD1; v_call: TRBV7-2; j_call: TRBJ1-2; cdr3_nt: TGTGCCAGCCGCCGGGACAGGGCTAACTATGGCTACACCTTC; cdr3_aa: CASRRDRANYGYTF
clone_size: NA; d_call: NA; v_call: TRBV6-5; j_call: TRBJ1-2; cdr3_nt: TGTGCCAGCAGTCGACCGACAGGTGGCTACACCTTC; cdr3_aa: CASSRPTGGYTF
clone_size: NA; d_call: NA; v_call: TRBV7-2; j_call: TRBJ1-3; cdr3_nt: TGTGCCAGCAGCTTAGGAGGCGGAAACACCATATATTTT; cdr3_aa: CASSLGGGNTIYF
clone_size: NA; d_call: TRBD2; v_call: TRBV5-4; j_call: TRBJ2-5; cdr3_nt: TGTGCCAGCAGCCAAGGACTAGCGGGGGGCCAAGAGACCCAGTACTTC; cdr3_aa: CASSQGLAGGQETQYF
clone_size: NA; d_call: TRBD1; v_call: TRBV18; j_call: TRBJ2-7; cdr3_nt: TGTGCCAGCTCACCACCGATTAAGGGGGCAGGCGAGCAGTACTTC; cdr3_aa: CASSPPIKGAGEQYF
clone_size: NA; d_call: NA; v_call: TRBV2; j_call: TRBJ1-4; cdr3_nt: TGTGCCAGCAGGGGGGGTGAAAAACTGTTTTTT; cdr3_aa: CASRGGEKLFF
clone_size: NA; d_call: TRBD2; v_call: TRBV5-1; j_call: TRBJ2-3; cdr3_nt: TGCGCCAGCAGCTCGACTAGCGGACACACAGATACGCAGTATTTT; cdr3_aa: CASSSTSGHTDTQYF
clone_size: many; d_call: TRBD1; v_call: TRBV11-3; j_call: TRBJ2-3; cdr3_nt: TGTGCCAGCAGCTCGAGACAGGGAATGGATACGCAGTATTTT; cdr3_aa: CASSSRQGMDTQYF
clone_size: NA; d_call: TRBD2; v_call: TRBV11-2; j_call: TRBJ2-1; cdr3_nt: TGTGCCAGCAGCTTAAAGACTAGCAGTTACAATGAGCAGTTCTTC; cdr3_aa: CASSLKTSSYNEQFF
clone_size: once; d_call: TRBD2; v_call: TRBV9; j_call: TRBJ2-1; cdr3_nt: TGTGCCAGCAGGGCGCGGGGGGGCGATGAGCAGTTCTTC; cdr3_aa: CASRARGGDEQFF
clone_size: NA; d_call: TRBD2; v_call: TRBV11-3; j_call: TRBJ2-3; cdr3_nt: TGTGCCAGCAGCTCCACCGGGACTAGCGGGGGTTCGGCAGATACGCAGTATTTT; cdr3_aa: CASSSTGTSGGSADTQYF
clone_size: few; d_call: NA; v_call: TRBV3-1/TRBV3-2; j_call: TRBJ2-7; cdr3_nt: TGTGCCAGCAGCCAAGAGGACAGCCACTACGAGCAGTACTTC; cdr3_aa: CASSQEDSHYEQYF
clone_size: NA; d_call: TRBD2; v_call: TRBV19; j_call: TRBJ2-1; cdr3_nt: TGTGCCAGTAGTATTGGGTCTAGCGGTTACAATGAGCAGTTCTTC; cdr3_aa: CASSIGSSGYNEQFF
clone_size: NA; d_call: TRBD1; v_call: TRBV18; j_call: TRBJ1-1; cdr3_nt: TGTGCCAGCTCACCAGGGACAGGGGCTGAAGCTTTCTTT; cdr3_aa: CASSPGTGAEAFF
clone_size: NA; d_call: NA; v_call: TRBV19; j_call: TRBJ1-1; cdr3_nt: TGTGCCAGTAGTAGTGCAGGGTCAGGCACTGAAGCTTTCTTT; cdr3_aa: CASSSAGSGTEAFF
clone_size: once; d_call: TRBD1; v_call: TRBV7-2; j_call: TRBJ2-1; cdr3_nt: TGTGCCAGCAGCGCACAGGGGGCACAATTGAACAATGAGCAGTTCTTC; cdr3_aa: CASSAQGAQLNNEQFF
clone_size: NA; d_call: NA; v_call: TRBV4-1; j_call: TRBJ1-6; cdr3_nt: TGCGCCAGCAGCCAAGAAAGGGAGGCACCCCTCCACTTT; cdr3_aa: CASSQEREAPLHF
clone_size: few; d_call: NA; v_call: TRBV27; j_call: TRBJ1-6; cdr3_nt: TGTGCCAGCGGGGGCAGGACGAATTCACCCCTCCACTTT; cdr3_aa: CASGGRTNSPLHF
clone_size: NA; d_call: NA; v_call: TRBV6-5; j_call: TRBJ2-7; cdr3_nt: TGTGCCAGCAGCCCCGACAGAGATTACGAGCAGTACTTC; cdr3_aa: CASSPDRDYEQYF
clone_size: NA; d_call: TRBD1; v_call: TRBV5-1; j_call: TRBJ1-2; cdr3_nt: TGCGCCAGCAGCTTGGCTCAGGGGGGAGGCTACACCTTC; cdr3_aa: CASSLAQGGGYTF